This TCR beta chain was identified during a study of T cell changes during pregnancy in multiple sclerosis. The protocol was immunoSEQ multiplex PCR, while the TCRdb copy is restricted to in-frame clones and leaves out a portion. This table holds 20,000 to 25,000 clones, just under 95% found once. With V trimmed by 4 bases and J by 7 bases, 11 bases remained unmatched. The length of the CDR3 is 16 residues. Looked up from germline, CDR1 is SGDLS and CDR2 is YYNGEE. V is TRBV9 and J is TRBJ2-2; TRBD1 matches 9 bases. The specimen comprised CD8+ T cells from peripheral blood mononuclear cells, sampled in the third trimester of pregnancy. The clonotype originates from a female donor with multiple sclerosis, enrolled in a pregnancy study. The CDR3 is CASSPIRTGDYGELFF. DNA of the CDR3: TGTGCCAGCAGCCCCATCCGGACAGGGGATTACGGGGAGCTGTTTTTT.